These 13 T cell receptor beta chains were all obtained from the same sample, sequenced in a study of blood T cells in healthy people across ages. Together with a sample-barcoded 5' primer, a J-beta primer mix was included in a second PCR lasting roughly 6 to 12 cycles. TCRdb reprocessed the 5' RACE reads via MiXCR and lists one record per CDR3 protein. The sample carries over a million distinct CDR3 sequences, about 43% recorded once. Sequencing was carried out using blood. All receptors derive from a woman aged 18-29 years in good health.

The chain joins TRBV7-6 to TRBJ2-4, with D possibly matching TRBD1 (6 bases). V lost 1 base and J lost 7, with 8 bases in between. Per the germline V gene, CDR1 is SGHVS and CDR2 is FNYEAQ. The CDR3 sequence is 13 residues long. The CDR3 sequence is CASSLEQGNIQYF. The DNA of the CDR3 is TGTGCCAGCAGCTTAGAGCAGGGGAACATTCAGTACTTC.

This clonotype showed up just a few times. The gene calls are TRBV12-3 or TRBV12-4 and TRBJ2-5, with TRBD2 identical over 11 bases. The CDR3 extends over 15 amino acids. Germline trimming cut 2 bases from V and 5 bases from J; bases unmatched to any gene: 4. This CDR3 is CASSLRGLAEETQYF. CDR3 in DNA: TGTGCCAGCAGTTTACGGGGACTAGCGGAGGAGACCCAGTACTTC.

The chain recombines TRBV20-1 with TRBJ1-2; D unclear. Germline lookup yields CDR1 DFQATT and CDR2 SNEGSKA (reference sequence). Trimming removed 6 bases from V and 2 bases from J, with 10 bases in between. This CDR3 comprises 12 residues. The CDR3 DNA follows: TGCAGTGCCGAGACAAACAACTATGGCTACACCTTC. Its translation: CSAETNNYGYTF.

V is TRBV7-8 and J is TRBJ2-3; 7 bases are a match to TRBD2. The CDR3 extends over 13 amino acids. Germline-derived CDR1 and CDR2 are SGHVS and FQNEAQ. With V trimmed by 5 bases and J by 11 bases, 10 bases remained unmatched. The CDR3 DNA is TGTGCCAGCAGCCTCTTGGGAGGGGAACAGCAGTATTTT. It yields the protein CASSLLGGEQQYF. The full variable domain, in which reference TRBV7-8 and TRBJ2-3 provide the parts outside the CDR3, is GAGVSQSPRYKVAKRGQDVALRCDPISGHVSLFWYQQALGQGPEFLTYFQNEAQLDKSGLPSDRFFAERPEGSVSTLKIQRTQQEDSAVYLCASSLLGGEQQYFGPGTRLTVL.

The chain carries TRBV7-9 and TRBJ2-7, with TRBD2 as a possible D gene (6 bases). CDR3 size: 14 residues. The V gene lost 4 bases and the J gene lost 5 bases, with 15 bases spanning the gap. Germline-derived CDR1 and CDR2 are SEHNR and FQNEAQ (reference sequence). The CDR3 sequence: CASSSVRRANEQYF. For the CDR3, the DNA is TGTGCCAGCAGCTCCGTAAGGAGGGCGAACGAGCAGTACTTC.

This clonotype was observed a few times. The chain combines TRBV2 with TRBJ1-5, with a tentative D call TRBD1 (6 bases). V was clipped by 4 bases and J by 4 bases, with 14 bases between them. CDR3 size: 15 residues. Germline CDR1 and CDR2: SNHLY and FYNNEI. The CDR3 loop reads CASSGDTARNQPQHF. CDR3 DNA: TGTGCCAGCAGTGGGGACACCGCAAGGAATCAGCCCCAGCATTTT.

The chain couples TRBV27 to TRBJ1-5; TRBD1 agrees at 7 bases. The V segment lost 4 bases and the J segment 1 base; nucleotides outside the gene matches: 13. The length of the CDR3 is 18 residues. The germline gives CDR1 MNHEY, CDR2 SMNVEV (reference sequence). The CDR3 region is CASSSRTGPLYSNQPQHF. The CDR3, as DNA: TGTGCCAGCAGTTCCCGGACAGGTCCTCTATACAGCAATCAGCCCCAGCATTTT.

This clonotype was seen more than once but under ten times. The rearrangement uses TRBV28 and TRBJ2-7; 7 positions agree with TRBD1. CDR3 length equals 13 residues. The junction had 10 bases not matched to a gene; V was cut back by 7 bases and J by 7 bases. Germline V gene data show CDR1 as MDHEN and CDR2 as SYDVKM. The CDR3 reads CASKGQVPREQYF. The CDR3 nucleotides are TGTGCCAGCAAAGGACAGGTTCCCAGGGAGCAGTACTTC.

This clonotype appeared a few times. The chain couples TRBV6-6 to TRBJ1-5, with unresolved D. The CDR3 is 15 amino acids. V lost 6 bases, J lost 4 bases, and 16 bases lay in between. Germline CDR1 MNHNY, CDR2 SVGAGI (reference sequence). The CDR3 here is CASSPERAENQPQHF. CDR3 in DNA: TGTGCCAGCAGCCCCGAACGCGCCGAGAATCAGCCCCAGCATTTT.

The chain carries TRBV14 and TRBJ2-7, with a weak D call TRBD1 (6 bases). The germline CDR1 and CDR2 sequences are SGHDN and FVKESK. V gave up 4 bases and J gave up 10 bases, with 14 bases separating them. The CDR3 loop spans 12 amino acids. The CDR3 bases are TGTGCCAGCAGCCGTGAGAGGACAGTACAGTACTTC. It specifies CASSRERTVQYF.

The CDR3 reads CASSSILANEQFF. CDR3 nucleotide sequence: TGTGCCAGCAGCTCGATCCTGGCCAATGAGCAGTTCTTC. The chain links TRBV7-3 to TRBJ2-1; no reliable D call. This CDR3 has 13 residues. Germline CDR1 reads SGHTA; CDR2 reads FQGTGA. Trimming shortened V by 4 bases and J by 6 bases, and 10 bases separated the two germline ends.

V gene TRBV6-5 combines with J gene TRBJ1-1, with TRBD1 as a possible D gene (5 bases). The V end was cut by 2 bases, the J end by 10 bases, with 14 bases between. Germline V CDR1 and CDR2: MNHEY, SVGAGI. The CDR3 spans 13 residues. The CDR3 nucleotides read TGTGCCAGCAGTTACGACGGACAAGGAAGAGCTTTCTTT. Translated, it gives CASSYDGQGRAFF.

In DNA form, the CDR3 reads TGTGCCAGCAGCTTAGGAGGTCTAGGGTCTTGGGAGACCCAGTACTTC. Translation gives CASSLGGLGSWETQYF. This sequence joins TRBV7-8 and TRBJ2-5; D is ambiguous. The germline V and J ends were trimmed by 1 base and 5 bases, with 17 bases remaining between them. The CDR3 runs 16 residues. Germline CDR1 and CDR2: SGHVS and FQNEAQ.